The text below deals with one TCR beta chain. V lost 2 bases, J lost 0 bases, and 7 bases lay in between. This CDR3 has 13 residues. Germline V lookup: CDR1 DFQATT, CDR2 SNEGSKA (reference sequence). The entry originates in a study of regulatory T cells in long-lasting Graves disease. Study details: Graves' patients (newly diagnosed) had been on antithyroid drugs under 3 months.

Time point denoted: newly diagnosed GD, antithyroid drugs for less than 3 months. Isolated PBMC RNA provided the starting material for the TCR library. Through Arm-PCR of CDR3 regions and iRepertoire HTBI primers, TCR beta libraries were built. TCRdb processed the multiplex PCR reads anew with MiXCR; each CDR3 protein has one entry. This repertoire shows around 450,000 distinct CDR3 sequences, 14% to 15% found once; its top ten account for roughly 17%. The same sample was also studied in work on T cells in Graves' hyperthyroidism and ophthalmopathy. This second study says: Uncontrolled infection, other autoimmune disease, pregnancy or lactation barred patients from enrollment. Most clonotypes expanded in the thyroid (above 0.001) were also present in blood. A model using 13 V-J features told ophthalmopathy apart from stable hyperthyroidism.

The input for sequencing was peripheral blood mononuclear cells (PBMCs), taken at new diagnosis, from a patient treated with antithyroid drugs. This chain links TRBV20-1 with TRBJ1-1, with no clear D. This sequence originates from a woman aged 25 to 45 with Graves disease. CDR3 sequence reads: CSARNSLNTEAFF. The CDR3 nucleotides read TGCAGTGCTAGAAACAGCTTGAACACTGAAGCTTTCTTT.